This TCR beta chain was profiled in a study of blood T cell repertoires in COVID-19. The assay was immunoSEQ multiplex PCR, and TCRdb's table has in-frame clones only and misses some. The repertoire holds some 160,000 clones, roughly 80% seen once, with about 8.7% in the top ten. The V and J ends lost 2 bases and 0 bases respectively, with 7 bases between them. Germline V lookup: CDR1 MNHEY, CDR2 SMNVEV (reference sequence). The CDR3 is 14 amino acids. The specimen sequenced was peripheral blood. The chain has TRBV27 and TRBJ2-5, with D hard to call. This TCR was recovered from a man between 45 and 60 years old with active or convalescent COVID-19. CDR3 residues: CASSLSSNQETQYF. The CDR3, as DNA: TGTGCCAGCAGTTTAAGCTCCAACCAAGAGACCCAGTACTTC.